The 11 T cell receptor beta chains listed next were all sequenced from one sample in a study of T cells in Graves' hyperthyroidism and ophthalmopathy. Authors of the study amplified TCR beta CDR3 regions from RNA transcripts. An initial round of RT-PCR targeting the TCR CDR3 relied on the HTBI primer set. TCRdb ran MiXCR on the multiplex PCR reads and lists one entry per CDR3 protein. Among 330,000 or so distinct CDR3 sequences listed, roughly 19% were seen once. What was sequenced was blood. Receptor source: a man aged 50-59 years with Graves' ophthalmopathy.

This clonotype has a handful of counts. This rearrangement joins TRBV10-2 to TRBJ2-2, with D perhaps TRBD2 (6 bases). Looked up from germline, CDR1 is WSHSY and CDR2 is SAAADI. CDR3 length: 15 residues. The ends were cut back, 3 bases at V and 2 bases at J, with 10 bases in the middle. The CDR3 loop reads CASSEGTYNTGELFF. CDR3 nucleotide sequence: TGCGCCAGCAGTGAAGGGACTTACAACACCGGGGAGCTGTTTTTT.

This clonotype was detected only a few times. This sequence joins TRBV20-1 and TRBJ2-1; 11 bases agree with TRBD1. Germline CDR1 and CDR2: DFQATT and SNEGSKA (reference sequence). With V trimmed by 8 bases and J by 9 bases, 9 bases remained unmatched. The CDR3 is made up of 13 amino acids. The CDR3 DNA reads as TGCAGTCCTCCGGGACAGGGGGTGGGTGAGCAGTTCTTC. This gives the protein CSPPGQGVGEQFF.

This clonotype showed up many times. V is TRBV18 and J is TRBJ2-7, with D maybe TRBD1 (6 bases). The CDR3 spans 15 residues. Looked up from germline, CDR1 is KGHSH and CDR2 is LQKENI. V gave up 3 bases and J gave up 6 bases, with 18 bases separating them. The CDR3 region is CASSPLPGDRAEQYF. The DNA for the CDR3 is TGTGCCAGCTCACCTTTGCCAGGGGATCGGGCCGAGCAGTACTTC.

Ten or more counts support this clonotype. The V gene is TRBV6-1, the J gene TRBJ1-1, with 9 bases fitting TRBD1. This CDR3 is built from 18 residues. From germline, CDR1 is MNHNS and CDR2 SASEGT. V was clipped by 6 bases and J by 0 bases; unmatched bases: 14. The CDR3, as DNA: TGTGCCAGCAGGAAGGGACCTGGGACAGGGCCGATGAACACTGAAGCTTTCTTT. It codes for CASRKGPGTGPMNTEAFF.

The gene calls are TRBV3-1 and TRBJ2-7, with TRBD1 as a possible D gene (5 bases). Between the trimmed V and J ends, which lost 3 bases and 1 base, there was a span of 13 bases. The CDR3 runs 15 residues. The germline gives CDR1 LGHDT, CDR2 YNNKEL (reference sequence). CDR3 DNA: TGTGCCAGCAGCCAGACAGACACGCTATCCTACGAGCAGTACTTC. Translating it yields CASSQTDTLSYEQYF.

This clonotype was seen many times. The CDR3: CASSLGQGVTEAFF. The CDR3, as DNA: TGTGCCAGCAGCTTAGGACAGGGGGTCACTGAAGCTTTCTTT. The rearrangement joins TRBV13 to TRBJ1-1, with TRBD1 matching over 8 bases. V was clipped by 0 bases and J by 4 bases; unmatched bases: 1. Per the germline V gene, CDR1 is PRHDT and CDR2 is FYEKMQ (reference sequence). The CDR3 extends over 14 amino acids.

This clonotype was detected ten times or more. V is TRBV3-1 and J is TRBJ1-2, with a tentative D call TRBD1 (5 bases). The CDR3 contains 14 residues. In germline, CDR1 is LGHDT, CDR2 YNNKEL (reference sequence). V was pared by 2 bases and J by 3 bases, with 10 bases between. CDR3 in DNA: TGTGCCAGCAGCCAAAGTCAGGGATACTATGGCTACACCTTC. Its protein product is CASSQSQGYYGYTF.

This clonotype has more than one count but fewer than ten. V usage is TRBV4-1 and J usage is TRBJ2-2; 10 nucleotides agree with TRBD2. Losses at the gene ends were 0 bases for V and 5 bases for J; bases not matched to a gene: 3. Germline V gene sequence: CDR1 MGHRA, CDR2 YSYEKL. CDR3 size: 16 residues. Here the CDR3 reads CASSQDGAGGTGELFF. The CDR3 region has the DNA TGCGCCAGCAGCCAAGATGGAGCGGGAGGGACCGGGGAGCTGTTTTTT.

The V call is TRBV29-1, the J call TRBJ2-7, with 10 positions matching TRBD1. V shed 3 bases, J shed 0 bases, and the junction held 2 bases outside the gene matches. Germline V CDR1 and CDR2: SQVTM, ANQGSEA. The CDR3 runs 14 residues. The CDR3 DNA reads TGCAGCGTTGAGGGACAGGGGCTCTCCTACGAGCAGTACTTC. Residues: CSVEGQGLSYEQYF.

In its sample, this clonotype was seen many times. The J gene is TRBJ1-1, the V gene TRBV3-1, with TRBD1 matching 9 bases. The germline gives CDR1 LGHDT, CDR2 YNNKEL (reference sequence). V trimming: 4 bases; J trimming: 5 bases; junction bases outside the gene matches: 5. The CDR3 is made up of 14 amino acids. CDR3 protein: CASSLGTGTTEAFF. In DNA form, the CDR3 reads TGTGCCAGCAGCCTAGGGACAGGGACTACTGAAGCTTTCTTT.

There are many counts of this clonotype. The V gene is TRBV20-1, the J gene TRBJ2-7; no reliable D call. This CDR3 has 15 amino acids. CDR1 is DFQATT, CDR2 SNEGSKA, per germline (reference sequence). V was shortened by 2 bases and J by 1 base, with 15 bases between the two germline ends. The CDR3 nucleotides read TGCAGTGCTAGAAAGACCCAGGCAACGTCCTACGAGCAGTACTTC. Encoded protein: CSARKTQATSYEQYF.